Below, 11 T cell receptor beta chains from the same sample are listed, as sequenced in a study of cytomegalovirus exposure and HLA in healthy donors. PCR employed 60 Vbeta and 13 Jbeta primers. TCRdb's table, derived via immunoSEQ multiplex PCR, lists solely in-frame clones and lacks some. The profile shows over 90,000 clones, around 60% of them singletons. Sequencing used PBMCs. These receptors were obtained from a woman aged 45-59 years in good health and CMV-seronegative.

V is TRBV29-1 and J is TRBJ2-7, with TRBD1 identical over 7 bases. The CDR3 runs 12 residues. The germline gives CDR1 SQVTM, CDR2 ANQGSEA. V shed 7 bases and J 3 bases; nucleotides not matched to a gene: 6. As DNA, the CDR3 is TGCAGCGCCAGGACAGGAGGCTACGAGCAGTACTTC. The encoded protein is CSARTGGYEQYF.

The chain carries TRBV6-1 and TRBJ1-4, with TRBD1 matching over 7 bases. J gave up 7 bases and V 4 bases, and 15 bases lay outside the gene matches. CDR3 size: 17 residues. CDR1 is MNHNS and CDR2 is SASEGT in the germline V gene. The CDR3: CASSAGLGFRQGEKLFF. The CDR3 DNA reads as TGTGCCAGCAGTGCGGGTCTAGGCTTTCGACAGGGTGAAAAACTGTTTTTT.

The table lists this clone with a count of one. The rearrangement uses TRBV5-6 and TRBJ2-3; 7 nucleotides match TRBD2. Germline V gene data show CDR1 as SGHDT and CDR2 as YYEEEE. CDR3 size: 16 residues. The trim removed 4 bases at V and 1 base at J, leaving 9 bases unmatched. The CDR3 spells CASSKLAVGGTDTQYF. CDR3 sequence (DNA): TGTGCCAGCAGCAAGCTAGCGGTCGGGGGCACAGATACGCAGTATTTT. Supplemented by reference TRBV5-6 and TRBJ2-3, the full variable domain reads DAGVTQSPTHLIKTRGQQVTLRCSPKSGHDTVSWYQQALGQGPQFIFQYYEEEERQRGNFPDRFSGHQFPNYSSELNVNALLLGDSALYLCASSKLAVGGTDTQYFGPGTRLTVL.

V and J are TRBV4-3 and TRBJ2-5, with 8 bases identical to TRBD1. Germline V gene data show CDR1 as LGHNA and CDR2 as YSLEER. This CDR3 comprises 15 residues. The junction had 7 bases not matched to a gene; V was cut back by 4 bases and J by 3 bases. The CDR3: CASSRGGTGEETQYF. Here the CDR3 DNA reads TGCGCCAGCAGCCGCGGAGGGACAGGTGAAGAGACCCAGTACTTC.

This chain connects TRBV28 to TRBJ1-2, with TRBD1 matching over 7 bases. The J segment lost 0 bases and the V segment lost 6 bases, leaving 7 bases of the junction unmatched. The germline CDR1 and CDR2 sequences are MDHEN and SYDVKM. The CDR3 sequence is 15 residues long. The CDR3: CASRGEQGPNYGYTF. The CDR3 nucleotides read TGTGCCAGCAGGGGGGAACAGGGGCCTAACTATGGCTACACCTTC.

This sequence joins TRBV6-4 and TRBJ2-2, with TRBD2 matching 12 bases. This CDR3 region has 19 residues. The junction had 14 bases not matched to a gene; V was cut back by 4 bases and J by 5 bases. CDR1 is MRHNA and CDR2 is SNTAGT in the germline V gene. The DNA for the CDR3 is TGTGCCAGCAGTGCCACGGGACTAGCGGGCGGACGTACGACCGGGGAGCTGTTTTTT. It encodes CASSATGLAGGRTTGELFF.

This clone occurred a few times. The V call is TRBV30, the J call TRBJ2-5; D is undetermined. CDR3 length: 13 amino acids. Germline values: CDR1 GTSNPN, CDR2 SVGIG (reference sequence). V dropped 0 bases and J dropped 4 bases, with 9 bases sitting between them. The CDR3 sequence: CAWSVATGETQYF. The CDR3 DNA sequence: TGTGCCTGGAGTGTAGCAACTGGAGAGACCCAGTACTTC.

As to this clone: Other DNA sequences of this sample code for an identical CDR3. The chain uses TRBV5-4 and TRBJ2-7; TRBD2 agrees at 8 bases. The CDR3 runs to 13 residues. Germline CDR1 SGHNT, CDR2 YYREEE (reference sequence). Unmatched junction bases numbered 3, after V lost 7 bases and J lost 0 bases. CDR3 in DNA: TGTGCCAGCTCCCTAGCGGGCTCCTACGAGCAGTACTTC. Its translation is CASSLAGSYEQYF.

The J gene is TRBJ1-1, the V gene TRBV7-8, with D possibly TRBD1 on 5 matching bases. This CDR3 contains 17 residues. Germline-derived CDR1 and CDR2 are SGHVS and FQNEAQ. Trimming removed 6 bases from V and 5 bases from J, with 25 bases in between. For the CDR3, the DNA is TGTGCCAGCAGTCAGGCGGGGGATGTGGGCCGGTGGACTGAAGCTTTCTTT. It yields the protein CASSQAGDVGRWTEAFF.

The V gene is TRBV4-3, the J gene TRBJ2-2, with TRBD2 matching over 9 bases. This CDR3 contains 16 residues. V was clipped by 4 bases and J by 1 base; unmatched bases: 4. Germline values: CDR1 LGHNA, CDR2 YSLEER. The CDR3 sequence: CASSPLLAGNTGELFF. CDR3 in DNA: TGCGCCAGCAGCCCTCTACTAGCGGGGAACACCGGGGAGCTGTTTTTT.

This clone appeared a few times. This chain uses TRBV28 with TRBJ1-1, with D hard to call. The CDR3 totals 10 residues. Per the germline V gene, CDR1 is MDHEN and CDR2 is SYDVKM. Trimming removed 3 bases from V and 7 bases from J, with 3 bases in between. The CDR3 DNA is TGTGCCAGCAGTTTCAATGAAGCTTTCTTT. Its translation: CASSFNEAFF.